These T cell receptor beta chains were read from a single sample in a study of blood T cell repertoires in COVID-19. Here immunoSEQ multiplex PCR was the method, and the copy in TCRdb shows in-frame clones only, minus some. The table shows some 95,000 clones, with 91% occurring only once. Sequencing input: peripheral blood. The receptors were gathered from a human donor with active COVID-19. The donor label of this sample is uncertain. The CDR3 runs from the conserved cysteine through the conserved F or W. D genes are given only for firm matches. Some rows have no size entry. The others give once, few or many, or a class for an expanded clone.

v_gene: TRBV2
abundance: -
j_gene: TRBJ2-5
d_gene: -
CDR3nt: TGTGCCAGCAGTGGTTGGAGGGGCAAGGAGACCCAGTACTTC
CDR3aa: CASSGWRGKETQYF

v_gene: TRBV5-5
abundance: -
j_gene: TRBJ2-1
d_gene: -
CDR3nt: TGTGCCAGCAGCTCCCCGGGGGTCGATGAGCAGTTCTTC
CDR3aa: CASSSPGVDEQFF

v_gene: TRBV19
abundance: once
j_gene: TRBJ2-3
d_gene: TRBD2
CDR3nt: TGTGCCAGTAGTATGGGGGGGGATACGCAGTATTTT
CDR3aa: CASSMGGDTQYF

v_gene: TRBV6-1
abundance: -
j_gene: TRBJ2-1
d_gene: -
CDR3nt: TGTGCCAGCAGTGAAGTCTTCAGTTGGCGGGCACAATACAATGAGCAGTTCTTC
CDR3aa: CASSEVFSWRAQYNEQFF

v_gene: TRBV5-1
abundance: -
j_gene: TRBJ1-1
d_gene: -
CDR3nt: TGCGCCAGCAGCTTGGTAGGACAAATTAACACTGAAGCTTTCTTT
CDR3aa: CASSLVGQINTEAFF

v_gene: TRBV7-2
abundance: -
j_gene: TRBJ1-5
d_gene: TRBD1
CDR3nt: TGTGCCAGCAGCTGGGGACAGGTCAATCAGCCCCAGCATTTT
CDR3aa: CASSWGQVNQPQHF

v_gene: TRBV2
abundance: -
j_gene: TRBJ2-1
d_gene: TRBD2
CDR3nt: TGTGCCAGCAGGACGGGACTAGCGGGTTCTTATACTACCTACAATGAGCAGTTCTTC
CDR3aa: CASRTGLAGSYTTYNEQFF

v_gene: TRBV7-6
abundance: -
j_gene: TRBJ1-2
d_gene: -
CDR3nt: TGTGCCAGCAGCTTAAAGGGGGGGGCAAATGGCTACACCTTC
CDR3aa: CASSLKGGANGYTF

v_gene: TRBV6-1
abundance: -
j_gene: TRBJ1-2
d_gene: -
CDR3nt: TGTGCCAGCAGTGAAACGCCAGGGGTGGATGGCTACACCTTC
CDR3aa: CASSETPGVDGYTF

v_gene: TRBV11-2
abundance: -
j_gene: TRBJ2-2
d_gene: TRBD2
CDR3nt: TGTGCCAGCATGTTTGCGGGGGTGGGCACCGGGGAGCTGTTTTTT
CDR3aa: CASMFAGVGTGELFF

v_gene: TRBV5-1
abundance: -
j_gene: TRBJ2-7
d_gene: -
CDR3nt: TGCGCCAGCAGCTTGGTCGGGGAATACGAGCAGTACTTC
CDR3aa: CASSLVGEYEQYF

v_gene: TRBV4-2
abundance: few
j_gene: TRBJ1-5
d_gene: -
CDR3nt: TGTGCCAGCAGCCAAGATGGGCAGAATAGCAATCAGCCCCAGCATTTT
CDR3aa: CASSQDGQNSNQPQHF

v_gene: TRBV10-3
abundance: once
j_gene: TRBJ2-7
d_gene: TRBD1
CDR3nt: TGTGCCATCAGTGGACAGGGCGGCTACGAGCAGTACTTC
CDR3aa: CAISGQGGYEQYF

v_gene: TRBV19
abundance: few
j_gene: TRBJ2-5
d_gene: TRBD1
CDR3nt: TGTGCCAGTAGTAGTCTGGGACAGTATCAAGAGACCCAGTACTTC
CDR3aa: CASSSLGQYQETQYF

v_gene: TRBV28
abundance: few
j_gene: TRBJ1-1
d_gene: TRBD1
CDR3nt: TGTGCCAGCAGTCGCTACAGGGGGACGATGAACACTGAAGCTTTCTTT
CDR3aa: CASSRYRGTMNTEAFF

v_gene: TRBV19
abundance: once
j_gene: TRBJ1-5
d_gene: -
CDR3nt: TGTGCCAGTAGTATAAGCGGGAGTCAAAATCATCAGCCCCAGCATTTT
CDR3aa: CASSISGSQNHQPQHF

v_gene: TRBV6-6
abundance: -
j_gene: TRBJ2-3
d_gene: -
CDR3nt: TGTGCCAGCAGTCGACTTCGGACTGGAAACACAGATACGCAGTATTTT
CDR3aa: CASSRLRTGNTDTQYF

v_gene: TRBV5-1
abundance: -
j_gene: TRBJ2-1
d_gene: -
CDR3nt: TGCGCCAGCAGCTCTTCTGGCGGGGCCAGCTCCTACAATGAGCAGTTCTTC
CDR3aa: CASSSSGGASSYNEQFF

v_gene: TRBV27
abundance: -
j_gene: TRBJ2-7
d_gene: TRBD2
CDR3nt: TGTGCCAGCAGTCACCGACTAGCGGGTCCCATGGAGCAGTACTTC
CDR3aa: CASSHRLAGPMEQYF

v_gene: TRBV7-2
abundance: -
j_gene: TRBJ1-2
d_gene: -
CDR3nt: TGTGCCAGCAGCAGCAGCCTAGCTAACTATGGCTACACCTTC
CDR3aa: CASSSSLANYGYTF

v_gene: TRBV6-2/TRBV6-3
abundance: -
j_gene: TRBJ1-1
d_gene: TRBD1
CDR3nt: TGTGCCAGCAGTGGGACAGAAGGGACTGAAGCTTTCTTT
CDR3aa: CASSGTEGTEAFF

v_gene: TRBV20-1
abundance: -
j_gene: TRBJ2-4
d_gene: -
CDR3nt: TGCAGTGCCAAAGACAGAAACATTCAGTACTTC
CDR3aa: CSAKDRNIQYF

v_gene: TRBV2
abundance: -
j_gene: TRBJ2-5
d_gene: -
CDR3nt: TGTGCCAGCACTGAGCCGGGAGAGACCCAGTACTTC
CDR3aa: CASTEPGETQYF

v_gene: TRBV6-2/TRBV6-3
abundance: -
j_gene: TRBJ1-5
d_gene: -
CDR3nt: TGTGCCAGCAGTTCGTACCTAAACAGGGCAGAGGGGCAGCCCCAGCATTTT
CDR3aa: CASSSYLNRAEGQPQHF

v_gene: TRBV5-5
abundance: -
j_gene: TRBJ2-3
d_gene: TRBD2
CDR3nt: TGTGCCAGCAGCCATGGCGGGGGGGGCACAGATACGCAGTATTTT
CDR3aa: CASSHGGGGTDTQYF

v_gene: TRBV4-1
abundance: -
j_gene: TRBJ1-5
d_gene: TRBD1
CDR3nt: TGCGCCAGCAGCCAAGTTCCTCGGGACAGGGTCAATCAGCCCCAGCATTTT
CDR3aa: CASSQVPRDRVNQPQHF

v_gene: TRBV13
abundance: -
j_gene: TRBJ2-5
d_gene: TRBD2
CDR3nt: TGTGCCAGCAGCCCAACACCGGGGGGTGCGGAGACCCAGTACTTC
CDR3aa: CASSPTPGGAETQYF

v_gene: TRBV4-2
abundance: -
j_gene: TRBJ2-2
d_gene: TRBD2
CDR3nt: TGTGCCAGCAGCCAAGATCGGGGACTAGCGGGAGCCAACACCGGGGAGCTGTTTTTT
CDR3aa: CASSQDRGLAGANTGELFF

v_gene: TRBV6-6
abundance: -
j_gene: TRBJ1-1
d_gene: TRBD1
CDR3nt: TGTGCCAGCAGTTACCCGAGGACAGGGGGAACTGAAGCTTTCTTT
CDR3aa: CASSYPRTGGTEAFF